This entry concerns a single T cell receptor beta chain. This clonotype was detected a few times. The specificity of this receptor is unknown. The record has no base qualities; no much larger clone is one base away. The study was a case-control design nested within a healthcare worker cohort in London, UK, with weekly nasopharyngeal swab PCR tests and blood sampling. Healthcare workers were recruited during the week of the UK lockdown, between 23 and 31 March 2020, and followed weekly for up to roughly 15 weeks. From the cysteine through the phenylalanine, the CDR3 covers 18 amino acids. Left in the record is the CDR3 DNA by itself, 54 bases read in frame from the first base. V loses 2 bases at its end and J loses 2 bases; junction bases beyond the gene matches: 7. The CDR1 and CDR2 encoded by the germline V gene are KGHDR and SFDVKD. This sample is part of a study of early T cells in non-severe SARS-CoV-2 infection (dated by TCRdb to about 2021). For the study in its entirety: Bulk RNA from unsorted whole blood was used for TCR sequencing, so alpha and beta chains could not be paired.

Overall study outcomes, separate from this receptor: VDJdb matching was skewed toward anti-spike CD8 responses and likely underestimated virus-specific expansions by missing private and CD4 specificities.

Libraries were prepared through 5' RACE. Sequencing was performed on a NextSeq 500. In the TCR library protocol, unique molecular identifiers were attached to individual cDNA molecules to correct for PCR bias and sequencing error. Both TCR alpha and beta chains were sequenced, and tight co-correlation was observed between alpha and beta sequence abundances in each sample. As for the original processing: Decombinator V4 was used to annotate the V gene, J gene and CDR3 of the TCR sequences. TCRs were defined as expanded if a significant change between any two time points was detected under a Poisson model with p below 0.0001. TCR abundances were normalised to the total number of TCRs sequenced in each sample and reported as counts per million. MAIT TCRs were defined by TRAV1-2 paired with TRAJ12, TRAJ20 or TRAJ33, and iNKT TCRs by TRAV10 paired with TRAJ18. VDJdb, accessed 1 November 2021, was searched for CMV, EBV and SARS-CoV-2 annotated TCRs, excluding TCRs annotated for multiple antigens. TCRdb trimmed the raw reads at Q25, called clones with MiXCR and kept productive beta chains. Duplicate CDR3 protein sequences are folded into a single record with the most common DNA and genes. The V and J calls shown here were made by TCRdb, not taken from the authors' results. In all, the sample holds about 83,000 distinct CDR3 sequences, and 12% of those were seen once. Of the sample, about 6.5% falls within the top ten clones.

This TCR derives from an adult who was a healthcare worker with PCR-confirmed SARS-CoV-2 infection or an uninfected control (not recorded which). The sequence joins TRBV24-1 to TRBJ2-1; TRBD1 fits 11 bases in the junction. Material: whole blood. The bases are TGTGCCACCAGTGATTCCGCCGGGACAGGGGGACCCTACAATGAGCAGTTCTTC. It specifies CATSDSAGTGGPYNEQFF.